This T cell receptor (beta chain) stems from a study of cytomegalovirus exposure and HLA in healthy donors. Study-wide context: Earlier findings included some 120 million unique TCR beta sequences obtained from 180 million or so T cells.

Primers included in the PCR were 60 Vbeta and 13 Jbeta primers. As originally analysed: Later work found 74 million or so unique TCR beta chains, with some 11 million shared. Profiling relied on immunoSEQ multiplex PCR, and the TCRdb table lists in-frame clones only, not all of them. V and J calls and clone size follow that table, whereas D and trimming were derived from the DNA. The data contain 100,000 to 120,000 clones, about three quarters of them singletons. Details on this clone: Its antigen is currently unknown.

V shed 2 bases and J 8 bases; nucleotides not matched to a gene: 6. The CDR3 length is 14 residues. Looked up from germline, CDR1 is MNHEY and CDR2 is SMNVEV (reference sequence). Study findings and constraints: The authors enumerated 180 or so TCR beta chains as linked to cytomegalovirus. Within a later analysis, the majority of CMV-associated TCR beta chains appeared HLA-restricted.

This chain links TRBV27 with TRBJ1-2, with 9 bases matching TRBD1. Sequencing was done on a sample of PBMCs. The source of this sequence is a woman aged 60-70 years in good health and CMV-seropositive. CDR3 amino acids: CASSLMGQGPGYTF. CDR3 nucleotide sequence: TGTGCCAGCAGTTTAATGGGACAGGGTCCCGGCTACACCTTC.